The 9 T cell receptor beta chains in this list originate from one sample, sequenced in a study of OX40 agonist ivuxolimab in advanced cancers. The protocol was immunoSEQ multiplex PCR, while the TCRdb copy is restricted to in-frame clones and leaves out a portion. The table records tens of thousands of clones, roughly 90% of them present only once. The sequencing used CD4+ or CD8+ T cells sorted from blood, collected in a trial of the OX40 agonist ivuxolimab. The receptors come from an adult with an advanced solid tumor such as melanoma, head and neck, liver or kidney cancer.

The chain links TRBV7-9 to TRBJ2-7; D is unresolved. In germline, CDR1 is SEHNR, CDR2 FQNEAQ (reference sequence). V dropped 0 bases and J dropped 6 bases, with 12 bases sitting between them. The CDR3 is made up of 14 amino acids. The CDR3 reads CASSLAGRSGEQYF. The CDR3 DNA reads TGTGCCAGCAGCTTAGCCGGCAGAAGTGGCGAGCAGTACTTC.

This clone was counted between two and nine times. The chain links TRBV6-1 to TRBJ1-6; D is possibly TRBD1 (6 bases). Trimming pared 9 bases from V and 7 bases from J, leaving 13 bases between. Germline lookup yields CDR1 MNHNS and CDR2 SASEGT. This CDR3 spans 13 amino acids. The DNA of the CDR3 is TGTGCCAGTTACTCCCAGGGGAATTCACCCCTCCACTTT. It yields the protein CASYSQGNSPLHF.

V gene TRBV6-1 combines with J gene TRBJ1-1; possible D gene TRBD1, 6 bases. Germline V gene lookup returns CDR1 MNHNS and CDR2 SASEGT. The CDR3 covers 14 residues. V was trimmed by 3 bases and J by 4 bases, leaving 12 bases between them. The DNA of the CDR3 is TGTGCCAGCAGTGACAGGGGCGGTAGCACTGAAGCTTTCTTT. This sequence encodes CASSDRGGSTEAFF.

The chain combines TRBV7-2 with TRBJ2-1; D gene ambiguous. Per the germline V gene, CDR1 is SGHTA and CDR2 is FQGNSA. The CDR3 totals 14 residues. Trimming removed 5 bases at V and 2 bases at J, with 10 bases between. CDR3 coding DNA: TGTGCCAGCAGCCCTATTAACCCCTACAATGAGCAGTTCTTC. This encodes CASSPINPYNEQFF.

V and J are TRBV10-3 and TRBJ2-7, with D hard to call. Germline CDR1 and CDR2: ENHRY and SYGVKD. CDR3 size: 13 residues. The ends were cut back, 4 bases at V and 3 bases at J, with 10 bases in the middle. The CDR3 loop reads CAISVESYYEQYF. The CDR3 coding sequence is TGTGCCATCAGTGTAGAATCCTACTACGAGCAGTACTTC.

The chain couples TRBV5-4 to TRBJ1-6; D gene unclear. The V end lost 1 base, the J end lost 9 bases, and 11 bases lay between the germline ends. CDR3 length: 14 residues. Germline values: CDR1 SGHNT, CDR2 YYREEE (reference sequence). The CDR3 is CASSLFQEGSPLHF. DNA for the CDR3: TGTGCCAGCAGCTTGTTCCAGGAGGGTTCACCCCTCCACTTT.

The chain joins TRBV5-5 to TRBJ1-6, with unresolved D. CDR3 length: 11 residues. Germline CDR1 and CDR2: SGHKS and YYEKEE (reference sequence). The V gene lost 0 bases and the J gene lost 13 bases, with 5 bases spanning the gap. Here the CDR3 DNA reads TGTGCCAGCAGCTTGGGATATCCCCTCCACTTT. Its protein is CASSLGYPLHF.

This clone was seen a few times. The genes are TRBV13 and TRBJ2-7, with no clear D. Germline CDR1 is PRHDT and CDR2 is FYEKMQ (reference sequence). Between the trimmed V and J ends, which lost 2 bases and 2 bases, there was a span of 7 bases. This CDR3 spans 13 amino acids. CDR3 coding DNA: TGTGCCAGCAGCTTAACGGAAACCTACGAGCAGTACTTC. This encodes CASSLTETYEQYF.

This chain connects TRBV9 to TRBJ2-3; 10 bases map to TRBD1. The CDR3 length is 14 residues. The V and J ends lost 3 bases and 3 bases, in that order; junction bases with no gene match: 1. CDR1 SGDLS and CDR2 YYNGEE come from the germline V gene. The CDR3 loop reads CASSEGQGTDTQYF. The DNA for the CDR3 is TGTGCCAGCAGCGAGGGACAGGGGACAGATACGCAGTATTTT.